This T cell receptor beta chain was profiled in a study of blood T cell dynamics during melanoma immunotherapy. Overall study context: Metastatic melanoma patients received first-line pembrolizumab or nivolumab plus ipilimumab.

Noted time point: pre-treatment baseline. Disease control meant complete response, partial response or stable disease at 12 weeks. Patients with prior systemic cancer treatment, concomitant immunosuppressants, or other active malignancies were excluded. Each sorted CD8+ T cell subset had its entire DNA loaded. TCRdb's copy holds only in-frame clones and misses some; the assay was immunoSEQ multiplex PCR. The repertoire consists of around 3,300 clones, with around 92% occurring once and the leading ten covering roughly 0.49%. This CDR3 region has 15 residues. CDR1 is SGHVS and CDR2 is FNYEAQ in the germline V gene. Trimming removed 1 base from V and 7 bases from J; junction bases left unmatched: 5.

The sequenced sample was effector memory CD8+ T cells from blood, obtained from a patient treated with checkpoint blockade. The rearrangement joins TRBV7-6 to TRBJ1-5, with 9 positions matching TRBD1. The origin of this receptor is a human donor with melanoma. The CDR3 coding sequence is TGTGCCAGCAGCTTAGGGGACAGGGTGCGCCAGCCCCAGCATTTT. Residues: CASSLGDRVRQPQHF.